This T cell receptor (beta chain) stems from a study of Ad26.COV2.S vaccination and SARS-CoV-2 variants. Study overall: Donor participated within the Ad26.COV2.S arm of the COV1001 trial.

General study points: Those who received the vaccine showed greater spike-specific TCR breadth than those given placebo.

Measured with immunoSEQ multiplex PCR; TCRdb has only the in-frame clones, and not every one. The sample consists of fewer than 900,000 clones, more than 80% of them appearing once. Comments on this clone: Its target is unknown.

Indicated treatment: 19 received Ad26.COV2.S at low or high dose, single or two shots; about five received placebo; per-sample allocation not given. Each sample was drawn 63 days after the first injection (of vaccine or placebo). An adult of 18-55 years in Boston served as donor. Trimming took 0 bases from V and 3 from J; bases not matched to a gene: 6. The length of the CDR3 is 17 residues. Looked up from germline, CDR1 is SGHNT and CDR2 is YYREEE (reference sequence). The source was peripheral blood, collected in a trial of Ad26.COV2.S vaccine versus placebo. The chain joins TRBV5-4 to TRBJ1-4; TRBD1 agrees at 9 bases. The receptor's source is a person between 18 and 60 years old who received the Ad26.COV2.S COVID-19 vaccine or a placebo. This CDR3 is CASSLVGQGSANEKLFF. In DNA form, the CDR3 reads TGTGCCAGCAGCTTGGTGGGACAGGGTTCGGCTAATGAAAAACTGTTTTTT.